This TCR beta chain was profiled in a study of identifying expanded T cells in peripheral blood. The repertoire was sequenced with immunoSEQ multiplex PCR; TCRdb's copy has only in-frame clones and lacks some. The sample yields more than 95,000 clones, approximately 84% seen once. No infections or other immune events were documented during collection. On this clone itself: Its specificity is not known.

After removal of 5 bases from V and 5 bases from J, the junction contained 14 bases not matched to a gene. Germline CDR1 reads SGHTA; CDR2 reads FQGNSA. This CDR3 region has 19 residues. Study-wide findings and caveats: Differentially abundant clones: approximately 1.3 between replicates, 16.4 at around 14 days, less than 20 at four. Across healthy donors, higher total template counts meant significantly greater roughly two-week count variance.

The material sequenced was blood. The V call is TRBV7-2, the J call TRBJ2-1, with TRBD2 matching 14 bases. This receptor was obtained from a person between 18 and 75 years old in good health. The CDR3 loop reads CASSLELTTSGGAHNEQFF. In DNA form, the CDR3 reads TGTGCCAGCAGCCTAGAGCTAACGACTAGCGGGGGGGCCCACAATGAGCAGTTCTTC.